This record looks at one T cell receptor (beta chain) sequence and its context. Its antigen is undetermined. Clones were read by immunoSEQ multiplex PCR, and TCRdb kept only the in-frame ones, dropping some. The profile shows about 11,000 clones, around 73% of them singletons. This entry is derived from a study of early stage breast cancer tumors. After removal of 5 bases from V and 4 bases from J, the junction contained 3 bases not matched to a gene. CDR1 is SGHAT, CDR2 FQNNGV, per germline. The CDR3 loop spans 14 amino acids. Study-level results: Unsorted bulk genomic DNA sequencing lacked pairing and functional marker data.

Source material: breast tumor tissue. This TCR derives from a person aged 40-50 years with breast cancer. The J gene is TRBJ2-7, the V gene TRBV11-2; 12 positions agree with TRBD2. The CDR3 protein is CASSVTSGRYEQYF. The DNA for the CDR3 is TGTGCCAGCAGCGTGACTAGCGGGAGATACGAGCAGTACTTC.